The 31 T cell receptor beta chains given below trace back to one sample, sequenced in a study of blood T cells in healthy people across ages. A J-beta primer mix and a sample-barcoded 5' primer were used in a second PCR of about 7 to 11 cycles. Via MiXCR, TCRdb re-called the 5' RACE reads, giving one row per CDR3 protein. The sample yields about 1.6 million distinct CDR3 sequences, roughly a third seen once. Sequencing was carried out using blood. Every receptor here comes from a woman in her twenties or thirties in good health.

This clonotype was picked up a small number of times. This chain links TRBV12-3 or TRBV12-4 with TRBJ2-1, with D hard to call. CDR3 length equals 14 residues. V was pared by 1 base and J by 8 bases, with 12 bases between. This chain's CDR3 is CASSLESRYDEQFF. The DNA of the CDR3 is TGTGCCAGCAGTTTAGAAAGCAGGTACGATGAGCAGTTCTTC.

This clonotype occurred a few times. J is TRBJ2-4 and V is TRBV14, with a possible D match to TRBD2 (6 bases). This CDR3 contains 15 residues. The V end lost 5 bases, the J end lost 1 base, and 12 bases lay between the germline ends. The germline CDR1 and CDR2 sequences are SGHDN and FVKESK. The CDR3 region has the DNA TGTGCCAGCAGCTTACTAGCCCCCGCCAAAAACATTCAGTACTTC. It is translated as CASSLLAPAKNIQYF.

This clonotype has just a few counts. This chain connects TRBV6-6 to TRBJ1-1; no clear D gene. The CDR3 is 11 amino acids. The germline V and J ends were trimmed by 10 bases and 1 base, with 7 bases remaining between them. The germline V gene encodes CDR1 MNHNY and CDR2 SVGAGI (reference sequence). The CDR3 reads CATVENTEAFF. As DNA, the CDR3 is TGTGCCACCGTGGAGAACACTGAAGCTTTCTTT.

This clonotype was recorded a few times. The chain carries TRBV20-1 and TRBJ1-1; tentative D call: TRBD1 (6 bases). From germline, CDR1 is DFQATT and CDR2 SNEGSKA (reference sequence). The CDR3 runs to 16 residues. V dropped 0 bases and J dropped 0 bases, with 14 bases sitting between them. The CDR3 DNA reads TGCAGTGCTAGAGATAAGGACAGCCTAATGAACACTGAAGCTTTCTTT. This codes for CSARDKDSLMNTEAFF.

In DNA form, the CDR3 reads TGTGCCAGCAGACAGGGGTACGGCGGGACATTGGAGGTTGGGACCAAAAACATTCAGTACTTC. Protein: CASRQGYGGTLEVGTKNIQYF. The V call is TRBV28, the J call TRBJ2-4; possible D gene TRBD1, 7 bases. CDR1 MDHEN and CDR2 SYDVKM come from the germline V gene. The V end was cut by 6 bases, the J end by 2 bases, with 32 bases between. This CDR3 has 21 residues.

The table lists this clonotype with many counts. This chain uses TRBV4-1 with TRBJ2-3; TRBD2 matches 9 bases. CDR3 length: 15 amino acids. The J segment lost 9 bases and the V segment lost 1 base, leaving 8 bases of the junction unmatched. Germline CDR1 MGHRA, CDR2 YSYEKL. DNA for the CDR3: TGCGCCAGCAGCCAAGGGGAAGTAGCGGGGGTAACGCAGTATTTT. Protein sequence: CASSQGEVAGVTQYF.

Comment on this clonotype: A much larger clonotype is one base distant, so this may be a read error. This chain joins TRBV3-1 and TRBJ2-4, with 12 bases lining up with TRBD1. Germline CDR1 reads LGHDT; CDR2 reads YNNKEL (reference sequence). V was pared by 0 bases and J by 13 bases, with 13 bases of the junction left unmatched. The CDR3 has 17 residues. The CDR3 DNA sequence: TGTGCCAGCAGCCAAGAAGCCGGGACAGGGGGCTGGGACGGGCAGTACTTC. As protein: CASSQEAGTGGWDGQYF. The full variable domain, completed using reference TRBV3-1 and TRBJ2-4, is DTAVSQTPKYLVTQMGNDKSIKCEQNLGHDTMYWYKQDSKKFLKIMFSYNNKELIINETVPNRFSPKSPDKAHLNLHINSLELGDSAVYFCASSQEAGTGGWDGQYFGAGTRLSVL.

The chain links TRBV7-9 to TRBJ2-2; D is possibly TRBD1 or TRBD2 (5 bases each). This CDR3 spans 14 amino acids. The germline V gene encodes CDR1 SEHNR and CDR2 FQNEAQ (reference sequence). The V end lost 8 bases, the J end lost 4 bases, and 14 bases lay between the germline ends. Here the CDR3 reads CASHRDVGTGELFF. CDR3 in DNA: TGTGCCAGCCACCGGGACGTCGGCACCGGGGAGCTGTTTTTT. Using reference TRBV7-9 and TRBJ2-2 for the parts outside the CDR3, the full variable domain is DTGVSQNPRHKITKRGQNVTFRCDPISEHNRLYWYRQTLGQGPEFLTYFQNEAQLEKSRLLSDRFSAERPKGSFSTLEIQRTEQGDSAMYLCASHRDVGTGELFFGEGSRLTVL.

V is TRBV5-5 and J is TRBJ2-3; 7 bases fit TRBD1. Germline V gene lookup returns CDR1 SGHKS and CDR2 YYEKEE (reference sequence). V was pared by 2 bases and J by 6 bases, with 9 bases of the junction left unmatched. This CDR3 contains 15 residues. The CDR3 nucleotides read TGTGCCAGCAGCTTATACAGGGGCCCAGGCGATACGCAGTATTTT. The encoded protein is CASSLYRGPGDTQYF.

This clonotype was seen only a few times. The CDR3 region is CASSRLSVGNSNQPQHF. For the CDR3, the DNA is TGTGCCAGCAGCCGCCTTAGTGTGGGGAATAGCAATCAGCCCCAGCATTTT. The rearrangement uses TRBV6-2 or TRBV6-3 and TRBJ1-5; no clear D gene. V lost 6 bases, J lost 0 bases, and 18 bases lay in between. CDR1 and CDR2 (germline): MNHEY, SVGEGT. The CDR3 loop spans 17 amino acids.

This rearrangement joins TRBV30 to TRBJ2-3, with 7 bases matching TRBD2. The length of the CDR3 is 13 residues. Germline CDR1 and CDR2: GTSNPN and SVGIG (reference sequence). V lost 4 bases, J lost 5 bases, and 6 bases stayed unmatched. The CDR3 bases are TGTGCCTGGAATAGGGTAGCGGGAGATACGCAGTATTTT. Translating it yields CAWNRVAGDTQYF. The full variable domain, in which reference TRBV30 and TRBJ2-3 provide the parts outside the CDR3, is SQTIHQWPATLVQPVGSPLSLECTVEGTSNPNLYWYRQAAGRGLQLLFYSVGIGQISSEVPQNLSASRPQDRQFILSSKKLLLSDSGFYLCAWNRVAGDTQYFGPGTRLTVL.

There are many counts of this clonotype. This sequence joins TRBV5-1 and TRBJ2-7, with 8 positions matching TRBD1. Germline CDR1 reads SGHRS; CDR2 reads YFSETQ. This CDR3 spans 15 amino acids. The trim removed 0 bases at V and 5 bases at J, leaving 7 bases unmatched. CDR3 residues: CASSLAGTGPHEQYF. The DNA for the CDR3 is TGCGCCAGCAGCTTGGCTGGGACAGGTCCCCACGAGCAGTACTTC.

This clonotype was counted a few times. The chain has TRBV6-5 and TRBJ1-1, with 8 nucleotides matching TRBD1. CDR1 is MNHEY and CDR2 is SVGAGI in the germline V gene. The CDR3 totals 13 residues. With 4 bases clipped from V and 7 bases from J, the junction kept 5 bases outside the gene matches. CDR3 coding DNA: TGTGCCAGCAGTTCAGACAGGGGATATGAAGCTTTCTTT. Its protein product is CASSSDRGYEAFF.

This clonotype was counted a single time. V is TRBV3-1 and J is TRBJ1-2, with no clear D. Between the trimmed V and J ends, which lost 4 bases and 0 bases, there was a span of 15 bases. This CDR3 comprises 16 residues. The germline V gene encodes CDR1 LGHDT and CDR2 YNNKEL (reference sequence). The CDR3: CASSLRTGPTNYGYTF. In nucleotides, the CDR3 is TGTGCCAGCAGCCTGAGAACGGGTCCTACTAACTATGGCTACACCTTC. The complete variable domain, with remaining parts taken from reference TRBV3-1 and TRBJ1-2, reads DTAVSQTPKYLVTQMGNDKSIKCEQNLGHDTMYWYKQDSKKFLKIMFSYNNKELIINETVPNRFSPKSPDKAHLNLHINSLELGDSAVYFCASSLRTGPTNYGYTFGSGTRLTVV.

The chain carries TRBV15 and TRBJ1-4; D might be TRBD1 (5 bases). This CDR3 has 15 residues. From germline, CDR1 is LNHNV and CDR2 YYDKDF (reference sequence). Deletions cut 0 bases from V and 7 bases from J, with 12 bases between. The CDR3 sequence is CATSRDNRGAEKLFF. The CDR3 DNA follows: TGTGCCACCAGCAGAGATAATAGGGGAGCTGAAAAACTGTTTTTT.

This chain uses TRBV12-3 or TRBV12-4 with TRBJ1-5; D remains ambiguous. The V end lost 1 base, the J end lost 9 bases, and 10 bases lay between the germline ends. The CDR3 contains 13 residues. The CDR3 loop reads CASSLGRASPQHF. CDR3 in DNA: TGTGCCAGCAGTTTAGGGCGGGCCTCGCCCCAGCATTTT.

CDR3 in amino acids: CASSFIAGGSSYNEQFF. In DNA form, the CDR3 reads TGTGCCAGCAGTTTTATAGCGGGAGGGAGCTCCTACAATGAGCAGTTCTTC. V and J are TRBV6-5 and TRBJ2-1, with 11 bases lining up with TRBD2. The CDR3 has 17 amino acids. Germline trimming cut 4 bases from V and 0 bases from J; bases unmatched to any gene: 5. Germline V gene sequence: CDR1 MNHEY, CDR2 SVGAGI.

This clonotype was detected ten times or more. This CDR3 is CASSLDRGGTDTQYF. CDR3 DNA: TGCGCCAGCAGCTTGGACAGGGGAGGAACAGATACGCAGTATTTT. This sequence joins TRBV5-1 and TRBJ2-3; D may be TRBD1 (7 bases). The CDR3 is 15 amino acids. Germline-derived CDR1 and CDR2 are SGHRS and YFSETQ. The V and J ends lost 0 bases and 3 bases respectively, with 11 bases between them.

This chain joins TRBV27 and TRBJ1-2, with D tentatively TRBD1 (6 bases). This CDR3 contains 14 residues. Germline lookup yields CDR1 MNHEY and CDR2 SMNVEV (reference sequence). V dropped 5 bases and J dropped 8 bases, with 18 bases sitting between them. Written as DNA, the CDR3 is TGTGCCAGCAGTCCAGGACAGAGTCCCATGGGCTACACCTTC. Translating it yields CASSPGQSPMGYTF.

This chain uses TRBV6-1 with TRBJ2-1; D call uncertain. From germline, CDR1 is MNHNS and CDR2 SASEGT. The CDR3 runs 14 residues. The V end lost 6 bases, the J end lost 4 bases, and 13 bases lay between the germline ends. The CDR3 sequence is CASSPNPMYNEQFF. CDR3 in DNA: TGTGCCAGCAGCCCCAACCCTATGTACAATGAGCAGTTCTTC.

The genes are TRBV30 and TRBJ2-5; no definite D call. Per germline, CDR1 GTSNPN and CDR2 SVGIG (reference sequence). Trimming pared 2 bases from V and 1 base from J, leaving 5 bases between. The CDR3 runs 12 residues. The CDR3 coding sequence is TGTGCCTGGAGTCCCTTCCAAGAGACCCAGTACTTC. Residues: CAWSPFQETQYF.

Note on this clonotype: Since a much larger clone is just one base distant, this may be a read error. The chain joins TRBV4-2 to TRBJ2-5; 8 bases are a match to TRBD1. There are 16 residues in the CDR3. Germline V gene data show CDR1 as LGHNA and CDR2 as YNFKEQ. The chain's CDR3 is CTSSQGGQGAQETQYF. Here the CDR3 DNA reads TGTACCAGCAGCCAAGGCGGACAGGGAGCCCAAGAGACCCAGTACTTC.

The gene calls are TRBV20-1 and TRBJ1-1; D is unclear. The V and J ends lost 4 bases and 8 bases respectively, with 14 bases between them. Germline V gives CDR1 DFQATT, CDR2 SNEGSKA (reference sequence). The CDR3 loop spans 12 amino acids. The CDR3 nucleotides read TGCAGTGCTAAGGAAGGGATACGGGAAGCTTTCTTT. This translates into CSAKEGIREAFF.

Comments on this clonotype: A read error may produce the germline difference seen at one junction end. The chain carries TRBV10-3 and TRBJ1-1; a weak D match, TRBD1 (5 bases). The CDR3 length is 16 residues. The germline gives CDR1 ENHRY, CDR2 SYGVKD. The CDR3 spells CAISESGGLGNTEAFF. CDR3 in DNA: TGTGCCATTAGTGAGTCGGGGGGTCTGGGGAACACTGAAGCTTTCTTT.

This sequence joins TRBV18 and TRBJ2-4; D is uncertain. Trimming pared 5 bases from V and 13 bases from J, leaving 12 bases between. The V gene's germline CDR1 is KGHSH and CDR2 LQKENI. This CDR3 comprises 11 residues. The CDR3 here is CASSNNYGQYF. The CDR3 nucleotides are TGTGCCAGCTCAAACAACTACGGGCAGTACTTC.

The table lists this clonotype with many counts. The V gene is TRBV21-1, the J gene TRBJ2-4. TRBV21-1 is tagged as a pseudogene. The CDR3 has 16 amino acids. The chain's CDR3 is CASSSLGGLAKNIQYF. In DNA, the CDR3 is TGTGCCAGCAGCTCCCTTGGGGGGCTAGCCAAAAACATTCAGTACTTC.

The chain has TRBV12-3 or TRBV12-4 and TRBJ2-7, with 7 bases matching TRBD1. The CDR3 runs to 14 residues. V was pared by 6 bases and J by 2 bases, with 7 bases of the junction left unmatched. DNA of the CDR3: TGTGCCAGCAGGAGTCCGGGACAGCCCTACGAGCAGTACTTC. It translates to CASRSPGQPYEQYF.

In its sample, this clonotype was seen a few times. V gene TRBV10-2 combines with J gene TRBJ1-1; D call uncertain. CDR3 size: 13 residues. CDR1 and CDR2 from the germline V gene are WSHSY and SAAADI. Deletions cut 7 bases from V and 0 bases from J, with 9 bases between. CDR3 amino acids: CASTGGLNTEAFF. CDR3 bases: TGCGCCAGCACTGGAGGTTTGAACACTGAAGCTTTCTTT.

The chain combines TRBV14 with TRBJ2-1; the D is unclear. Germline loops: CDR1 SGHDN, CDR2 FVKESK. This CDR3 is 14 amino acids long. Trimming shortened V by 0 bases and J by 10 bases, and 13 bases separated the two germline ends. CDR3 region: CASSQDVWVGEQFF. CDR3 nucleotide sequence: TGTGCCAGCAGCCAAGATGTCTGGGTGGGGGAGCAGTTCTTC. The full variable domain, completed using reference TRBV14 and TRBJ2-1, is EAGVTQFPSHSVIEKGQTVTLRCDPISGHDNLYWYRRVMGKEIKFLLHFVKESKQDESGMPNNRFLAERTGGTYSTLKVQPAELEDSGVYFCASSQDVWVGEQFFGPGTRLTVL.

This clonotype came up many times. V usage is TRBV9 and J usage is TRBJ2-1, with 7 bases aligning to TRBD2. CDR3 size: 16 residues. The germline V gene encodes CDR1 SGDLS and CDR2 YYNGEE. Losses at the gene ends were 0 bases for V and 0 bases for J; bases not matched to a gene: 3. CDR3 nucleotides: TGTGCCAGCAGCGTAGGGGGCGGGAGCTCCTACAATGAGCAGTTCTTC. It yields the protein CASSVGGGSSYNEQFF.

For the CDR3, the DNA is TGTGCCAGCAGTTTATGGAACGGATACGAGCAGTACTTC. It specifies CASSLWNGYEQYF. The chain has TRBV28 and TRBJ2-7, with unresolved D. This CDR3 contains 13 residues. The germline gives CDR1 MDHEN, CDR2 SYDVKM. Trimming took 0 bases from V and 4 from J, leaving 7 bases between them.